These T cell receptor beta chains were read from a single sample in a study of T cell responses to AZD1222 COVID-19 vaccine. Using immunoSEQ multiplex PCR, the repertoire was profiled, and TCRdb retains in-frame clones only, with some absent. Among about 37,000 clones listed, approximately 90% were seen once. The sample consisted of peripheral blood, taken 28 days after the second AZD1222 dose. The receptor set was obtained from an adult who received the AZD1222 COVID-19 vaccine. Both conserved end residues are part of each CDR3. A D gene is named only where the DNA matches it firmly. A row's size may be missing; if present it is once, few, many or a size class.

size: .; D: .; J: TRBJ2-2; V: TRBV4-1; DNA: TGCGCCAGCAGCCCCGGGCGGAGGAGAGGAACCGGGGAGCTGTTTTTT; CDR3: CASSPGRRRGTGELFF
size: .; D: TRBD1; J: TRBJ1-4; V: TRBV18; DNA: TGTGCCAGCTCACCTATGACAGGGGGTAATGAAAAACTGTTTTTT; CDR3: CASSPMTGGNEKLFF
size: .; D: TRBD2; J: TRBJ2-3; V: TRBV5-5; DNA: TGTGCCAGCAGCTTGGCCAAGTCGGCTAGCGGGACTACGCAGTATTTT; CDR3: CASSLAKSASGTTQYF
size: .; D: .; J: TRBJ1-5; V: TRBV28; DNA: TGTGCCAGCAGTTCCCAGGGTGGTCAGCCCCAGCATTTT; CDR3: CASSSQGGQPQHF
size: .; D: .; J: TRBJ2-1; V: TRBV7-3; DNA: TGTGCCAGCGCCAGTCGGTTATCGGGCAATGAGCAGTTCTTC; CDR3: CASASRLSGNEQFF
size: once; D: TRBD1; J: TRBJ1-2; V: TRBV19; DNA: TGTGCCAGTAGCCCTCCCCCTACAGGGGGCCATGGCTACACCTTC; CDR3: CASSPPPTGGHGYTF
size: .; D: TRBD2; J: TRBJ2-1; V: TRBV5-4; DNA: TGTGCCAGCAGCGCTAGCCGTGGGACTAGCGGGGTGGGACAGTTCTTC; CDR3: CASSASRGTSGVGQFF
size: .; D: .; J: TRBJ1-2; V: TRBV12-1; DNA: TGTGCCAGCGGGCTGATGGTGGAGAATGGCTACACCTTC; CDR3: CASGLMVENGYTF
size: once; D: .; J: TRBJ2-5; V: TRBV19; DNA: TGTGCCAGTAGTGGCTCCGGTATGGAATCAGAGACCCAGTACTTC; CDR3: CASSGSGMESETQYF
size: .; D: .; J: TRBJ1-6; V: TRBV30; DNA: TGTGCTGCACAGCAGCCCGGTTCACCCCTCCACTTT; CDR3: CAAQQPGSPLHF
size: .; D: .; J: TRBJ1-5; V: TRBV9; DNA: TGTGCCAGCAGCGTAGGGGCCAGCACCCATCAGCCCCAGCATTTT; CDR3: CASSVGASTHQPQHF
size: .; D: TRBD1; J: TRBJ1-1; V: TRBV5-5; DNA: TGTGCCAGCAGCCGACTGGGACAGGGGGCAGGGGGAGCTTTCTTT; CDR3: CASSRLGQGAGGAFF
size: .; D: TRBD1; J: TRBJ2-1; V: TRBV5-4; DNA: TGTGCCAGCAGCGAGGACAGGGACAATGAGCAGTTCTTC; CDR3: CASSEDRDNEQFF
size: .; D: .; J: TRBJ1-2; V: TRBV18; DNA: TGTGCCAGCACCTCGGGACATTTTAACTATGGCTACACCTTC; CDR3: CASTSGHFNYGYTF
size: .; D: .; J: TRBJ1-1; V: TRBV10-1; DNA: TGCGCCAGCAGTGAAACGGGTCGGGCTGAAGCTTTCTTT; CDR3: CASSETGRAEAFF
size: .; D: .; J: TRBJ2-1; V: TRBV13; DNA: TGTGCCAGCAGCCTACGGACTCGGGATGAGCAGTTCTTC; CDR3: CASSLRTRDEQFF
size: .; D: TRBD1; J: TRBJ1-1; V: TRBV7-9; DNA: TGTGCCAGCAGCTCCGGGACAGGTGGGGCTTTCTTT; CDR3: CASSSGTGGAFF
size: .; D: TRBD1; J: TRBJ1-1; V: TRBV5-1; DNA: TGCGCCAGCAGGAGGGACAGCATGAACACTGAAGCTTTCTTT; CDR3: CASRRDSMNTEAFF
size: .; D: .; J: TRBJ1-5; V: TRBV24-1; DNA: TGTGCCACCAGTGACTTTTCTAATCAGCCCCAGCATTTT; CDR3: CATSDFSNQPQHF
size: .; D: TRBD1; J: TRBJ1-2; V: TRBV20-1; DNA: TGCAGTGCCACCCAGGGGGTCCGCTCCTCCTTC; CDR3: CSATQGVRSSF
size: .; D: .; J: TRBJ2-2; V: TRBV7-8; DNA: TGTGCCAGCAACGTCGAGTGGACGAACACCGGGGAGCTGTTTTTT; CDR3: CASNVEWTNTGELFF
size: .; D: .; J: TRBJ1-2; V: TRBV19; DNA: TGTGCCAGTAGTACCTCCGCGCAGGCCAACTATGGCTACACCTTC; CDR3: CASSTSAQANYGYTF
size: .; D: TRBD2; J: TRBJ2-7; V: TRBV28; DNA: TGTGCCAGCAGTTCCCCCTCTAGCGGGAGGACGTACGAGCAGTACTTC; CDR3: CASSSPSSGRTYEQYF
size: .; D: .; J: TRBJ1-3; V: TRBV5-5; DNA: TGTGCCAGCAGCTTGGATCGCGTGCAGAATGGAAACACCATATATTTT; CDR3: CASSLDRVQNGNTIYF
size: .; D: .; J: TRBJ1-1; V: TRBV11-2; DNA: TGTGCCAGCAGCATGAACACTGAAGCTTTCTTT; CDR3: CASSMNTEAFF
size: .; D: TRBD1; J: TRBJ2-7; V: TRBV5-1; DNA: TGCGCCAGCAGCCGGGACAGGGCGGAAGAGCAGTACTTC; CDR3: CASSRDRAEEQYF
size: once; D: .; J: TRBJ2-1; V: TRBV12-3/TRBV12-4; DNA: TGTGCCAGCAGTTTAGTTGCTGTTCTTGAGCAGTTCTTC; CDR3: CASSLVAVLEQFF
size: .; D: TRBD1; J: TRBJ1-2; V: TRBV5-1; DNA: TGCGCCAGCAGCCCGGGACAGCCTTATGGCTACACCTTC; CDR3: CASSPGQPYGYTF
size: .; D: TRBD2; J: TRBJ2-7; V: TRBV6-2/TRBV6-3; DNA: TGTGCCAGCAGTTACTCGCTACTAGCGGGTACCTACGAGCAGTACTTC; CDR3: CASSYSLLAGTYEQYF
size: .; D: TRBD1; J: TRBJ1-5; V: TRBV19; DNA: TGTGCCAGTAGTGTACAGGGGCACAGCAATCAGCCCCAGCATTTT; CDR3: CASSVQGHSNQPQHF
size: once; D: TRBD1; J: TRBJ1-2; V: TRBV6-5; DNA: TGTGCCAGTGTCCCGACAGGGGAATTTCCCTATGGCTACACCTTC; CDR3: CASVPTGEFPYGYTF
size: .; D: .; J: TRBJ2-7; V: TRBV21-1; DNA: TGTGCCAGCCGTCCCCTCTACGAGCAGTACTTC; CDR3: CASRPLYEQYF
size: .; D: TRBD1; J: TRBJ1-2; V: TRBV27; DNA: TGTGCCAGCGCCCGCGCGGACAGGGCAGGGAATGGCTACACCTTC; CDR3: CASARADRAGNGYTF
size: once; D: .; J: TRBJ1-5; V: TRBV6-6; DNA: TGTGCCAGTGGGGTGTCTAGCAATCAGCCCCAGCATTTT; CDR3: CASGVSSNQPQHF
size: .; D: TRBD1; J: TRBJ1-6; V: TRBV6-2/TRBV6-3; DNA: TGTGCCAGCAGTTACAATCTCGGACAGGGGGCCCGTAATTCACCCCTCCACTTT; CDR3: CASSYNLGQGARNSPLHF
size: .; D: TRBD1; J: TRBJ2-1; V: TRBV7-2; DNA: TGTGCCAGCAGCTTATACAGGGGTGCTAACTACAATGAGCAGTTCTTC; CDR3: CASSLYRGANYNEQFF
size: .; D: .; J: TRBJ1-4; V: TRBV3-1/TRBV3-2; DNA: TGTGCCAGCAGCCAAGGTGGGTTCAGTGGTGAACTGTTTTTT; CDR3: CASSQGGFSGELFF
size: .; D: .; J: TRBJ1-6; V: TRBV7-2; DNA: TGTGCCAGCAGCCCCCCACAGGGCACAAATTCACCCCTCCACTTT; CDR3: CASSPPQGTNSPLHF
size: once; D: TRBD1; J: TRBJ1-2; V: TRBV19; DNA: TGTGCCAGTAGTCCGATGACAGGGGTAGGCTACACCTTC; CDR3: CASSPMTGVGYTF
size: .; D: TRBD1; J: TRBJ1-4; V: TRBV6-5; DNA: TGTGCCAGCAGTAATGGACAGGATAATGAAAAACTGTTTTTT; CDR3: CASSNGQDNEKLFF
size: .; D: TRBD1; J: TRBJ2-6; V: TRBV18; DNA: TGTGCCAGCTCAGACAGGGCTGGGGCCAACGTCCTGACTTTC; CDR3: CASSDRAGANVLTF
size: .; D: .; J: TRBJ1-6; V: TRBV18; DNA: TGTGCCAGCTCAACCCACGGCAGCTCCTATAATTCACCCCTCCACTTT; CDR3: CASSTHGSSYNSPLHF
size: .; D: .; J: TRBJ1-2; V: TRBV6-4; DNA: TGTGCCAGCAGTGACGGAGCGAACTATGGCTACACCTTC; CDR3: CASSDGANYGYTF
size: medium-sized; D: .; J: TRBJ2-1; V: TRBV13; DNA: TGTGCCAGCAGGGGAAAACGAGGGAATGAGCAGTTCTTC; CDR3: CASRGKRGNEQFF
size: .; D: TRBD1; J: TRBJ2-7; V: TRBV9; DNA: TGTGCCAGCAGCGCCTCGGGACAGGGGGCATACGAGCAGTACTTC; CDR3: CASSASGQGAYEQYF